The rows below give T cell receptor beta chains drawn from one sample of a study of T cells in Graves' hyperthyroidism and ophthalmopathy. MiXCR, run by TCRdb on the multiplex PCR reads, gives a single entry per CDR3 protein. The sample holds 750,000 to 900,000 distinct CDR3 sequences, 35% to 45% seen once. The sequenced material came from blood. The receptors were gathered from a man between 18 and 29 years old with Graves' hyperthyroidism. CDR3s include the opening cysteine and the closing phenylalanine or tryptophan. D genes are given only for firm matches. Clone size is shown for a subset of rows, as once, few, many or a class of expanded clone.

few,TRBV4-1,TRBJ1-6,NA,TGCGCCAGCAGCCAGAGGGTGGGAAATTCACCCCTCCACTTT,CASSQRVGNSPLHF
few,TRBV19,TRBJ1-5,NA,TGTGCCAGTAGTCCTGACAGGTTTTATAGCAATCAGCCCCAGCATTTT,CASSPDRFYSNQPQHF
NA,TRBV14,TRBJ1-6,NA,TGTGCCACCAGCCAAGTTCTGGGGCCGGCACCCCTCCACTTT,CATSQVLGPAPLHF
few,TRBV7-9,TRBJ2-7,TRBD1,TGTGCCAGCAGCCCCCCCAGGGGGAACGAGCAGTACTTC,CASSPPRGNEQYF
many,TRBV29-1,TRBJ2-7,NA,TGCAGCGTTCAGCAGTCCTACGAGCAGTACTTC,CSVQQSYEQYF
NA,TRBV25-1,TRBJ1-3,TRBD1,TGTGCCAGCACCGGGACAGGGAGCGTATATTTT,CASTGTGSVYF
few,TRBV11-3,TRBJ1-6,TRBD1,TGTGCCAGCAGCTCGGGACAGGGAGCGTTCGAGAATTCACCCCTCCACTTT,CASSSGQGAFENSPLHF
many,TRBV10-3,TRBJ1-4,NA,TGTGCCATCAGTGAGTCGGCAGGGGAAAAACTGTTTTTT,CAISESAGEKLFF
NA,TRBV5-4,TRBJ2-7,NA,TGTGCCAGCAGCAACCAACCACCCGGGACGGGCTCCTACGAGCAGTACTTC,CASSNQPPGTGSYEQYF
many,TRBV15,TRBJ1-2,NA,TGTGCCACCAGCGGAGGGGGGGCGCGCGGTGGCTACACCTTC,CATSGGGARGGYTF